These T cell receptor beta chains were read from a single sample in a study of blood T cell repertoires in COVID-19. Using immunoSEQ multiplex PCR, the repertoire was profiled, and TCRdb retains in-frame clones only, with some absent. The profile shows roughly 200,000 clones, over 80% of them singletons. Material: peripheral blood. The receptors derive from a man between 40 and 49 years old with acute or convalescent COVID-19. CDR3s include the opening cysteine and the closing phenylalanine or tryptophan. D genes are given only for firm matches. For some rows the clone size is stated as once, few or many, or as a class when expanded; others skip it.

D gene,clone size,J gene,V gene,CDR3 DNA,CDR3 protein
TRBD1,NA,TRBJ1-5,TRBV7-2,TGTGCCAGCAGTGAACAGGGGGTCCAGCAGCCCCAGCATTTT,CASSEQGVQQPQHF
TRBD1,NA,TRBJ1-4,TRBV30,TGTGCCTGGAGTGCGGACAGGGCAGATGAAAAACTGTTTTTT,CAWSADRADEKLFF
NA,once,TRBJ1-2,TRBV19,TGTGCCAGTAGTAGAGGAAGGACAAGCTACACCTTC,CASSRGRTSYTF
NA,NA,TRBJ2-7,TRBV18,TGTGCCAGCTCACCTGAGAGCACCGCTGGGGCGTACGAGCAGTACTTC,CASSPESTAGAYEQYF
TRBD2,NA,TRBJ2-3,TRBV19,TGTGCCAGTAGTAGTCCTGGGAGGGTAGATACGCAGTATTTT,CASSSPGRVDTQYF
NA,NA,TRBJ1-2,TRBV11-2,TGTGCCAGCAGCTTACAGGGTACTACTGGCTACACCTTC,CASSLQGTTGYTF
NA,NA,TRBJ1-1,TRBV29-1,TGCAGCGTTGCCCAGGGCGGGAACACTGAAGCTTTCTTT,CSVAQGGNTEAFF
NA,NA,TRBJ1-5,TRBV6-5,TGTGCCAGCAGTATAACAGGGAATCAGCCCCAGCATTTT,CASSITGNQPQHF
TRBD1,NA,TRBJ2-5,TRBV4-1,TGCGCCAGCAGCCAAGATCGGACAGGATGGGAGACCCAGTACTTC,CASSQDRTGWETQYF
NA,few,TRBJ1-1,TRBV6-5,TGTGCCAGCAGCTCCCCGGGGAGCGCTGAAGCTTTCTTT,CASSSPGSAEAFF
TRBD1,NA,TRBJ2-1,TRBV4-2,TGTGCCAGCAGCCAGGACAGGGGGCTGGGATACGAGCAGTTCTTC,CASSQDRGLGYEQFF
TRBD1,NA,TRBJ1-4,TRBV28,TGTGCCAGCAGTACAGGGGGTCCTAATGAAAAACTGTTTTTT,CASSTGGPNEKLFF
NA,NA,TRBJ1-2,TRBV11-2,TGTGCCAGCAGCTTAGAGCGGGGGGTGTCTGGCTACACCTTC,CASSLERGVSGYTF
NA,once,TRBJ2-1,TRBV5-8,TGTGCCAGCAGCTCAGGCGGGACGCACTTATCGGATGAGCAGTTCTTC,CASSSGGTHLSDEQFF
TRBD2,NA,TRBJ2-7,TRBV5-1,TGCGCCAGCAGCCGGCCAGCGGGAGAGGCCCTCGAGCAGTACTTC,CASSRPAGEALEQYF
TRBD1,NA,TRBJ1-2,TRBV30,TGTGCCTGGAGTATTCCCGGGACAGAGTATGGCTACACCTTC,CAWSIPGTEYGYTF
NA,NA,TRBJ1-1,TRBV25-1,TGTGCCAGCGTGAGGGAGGACACTGAAGCTTTCTTT,CASVREDTEAFF
TRBD2,NA,TRBJ2-7,TRBV18,TGTGCCAGCTCACCACCGAGGACTAGCGAGTCCTACGAGCAGTACTTC,CASSPPRTSESYEQYF
NA,NA,TRBJ1-1,TRBV4-2,TGTGCCAGCAGCCAATCGGGCGGGTACACTGAAGCTTTCTTT,CASSQSGGYTEAFF
NA,NA,TRBJ2-5,TRBV7-2,TGTGCCAGCAGCTTAGCGTCCACTCAAGAGACCCAGTACTTC,CASSLASTQETQYF
TRBD1,NA,TRBJ1-1,TRBV27,TGTGCCAGCAGTTTGGCAGGGGGCTTGACTGAAGCTTTCTTT,CASSLAGGLTEAFF
TRBD2,NA,TRBJ2-3,TRBV4-2,TGTGCCAGCAGCCCGGGAGGAAGCACAGATACGCAGTATTTT,CASSPGGSTDTQYF
NA,once,TRBJ2-7,TRBV18,TGTGCCAGCTCACCGGGCATGGGCGAGCAGTACTTC,CASSPGMGEQYF
TRBD1,NA,TRBJ1-4,TRBV5-1,TGCGCCAGCAGCTTGGGGGACAGTAGTAATGAAAAACTGTTTTTT,CASSLGDSSNEKLFF
TRBD2,NA,TRBJ2-1,TRBV10-3,TGTGCCATCAAGTCAGGGACTAGCGGGACCCTGGAGCAGTTCTTC,CAIKSGTSGTLEQFF
NA,NA,TRBJ1-1,TRBV13,TGTGCCAGCAGCTCGCGTGGTGGGGCCACTGAAGCTTTCTTT,CASSSRGGATEAFF
TRBD2,NA,TRBJ2-7,TRBV19,TGTGCCAGTGGTCTAAAGGGGACTAGCGGGAGTCGACACGAGCAGTACTTC,CASGLKGTSGSRHEQYF
TRBD2,NA,TRBJ2-5,TRBV11-1,TGTGCCAGCAGCTATATGAGCGGGAGGGAGACCCAGTACTTC,CASSYMSGRETQYF
NA,few,TRBJ2-5,TRBV19,TGTGCCAGTAGTATCAGTGAGGGAGAGACCCAGTACTTC,CASSISEGETQYF
TRBD2,NA,TRBJ2-7,TRBV5-1,TGCGCCAGCAGCCTGGGGCCTAGCGGGGAAACCTACGAGCAGTACTTC,CASSLGPSGETYEQYF
TRBD1,NA,TRBJ1-6,TRBV6-5,TGTGCCAGCAGCTTGGGACAGGGGGCTAATTCACCCCTCCACTTT,CASSLGQGANSPLHF
TRBD1,few,TRBJ2-2,TRBV3-1/TRBV3-2,TGTGCCAGCAGCCAAGATGGGCTTGGACAGGGCCGATACGGGGAGCTGTTTTTT,CASSQDGLGQGRYGELFF
NA,few,TRBJ2-1,TRBV7-9,TGTGCCAGCAGCTCCGGGACTGCCCGCGACATTAACAATGAGCAGTTCTTC,CASSSGTARDINNEQFF
TRBD1,NA,TRBJ1-6,TRBV6-1,TGTGCCAGCAGTGAAGCGGTTACAGGGGCATATAATTCACCCCTCCACTTT,CASSEAVTGAYNSPLHF
NA,NA,TRBJ2-5,TRBV7-2,TGTGCCAGCAGCTTAGTATTCGGGGGAAGAGAGACCCAGTACTTC,CASSLVFGGRETQYF
TRBD1,once,TRBJ1-1,TRBV15,TGTGCCACCAGCAGAGATTGGACAGGGGGACTAGCTGAAGCTTTCTTT,CATSRDWTGGLAEAFF
TRBD2,NA,TRBJ2-7,TRBV19,TGTGCCAGTAGCATTACGGGACTAGCGGGAGGGCCCGCCTACGAGCAGTACTTC,CASSITGLAGGPAYEQYF